The clone carrying this T cell receptor beta chain has more than one count but fewer than ten. Hyperthyroidism, newly diagnosed and lasting under 2 months, affected patients aged 18 to 65. Trimming took off 1 base at V and 14 bases at J, with 12 bases between the two ends. The CDR3 runs to 13 residues. The V gene's germline CDR1 is SGHVS and CDR2 FNYEAQ. This record comes from a study of T cells in Graves' hyperthyroidism and ophthalmopathy. Amplified TCR beta CDR3 regions came from RNA transcripts. The TCR CDR3 first-round RT-PCR relied on the HTBI primer set. Each CDR3 protein gets one entry after TCRdb re-called the multiplex PCR reads with MiXCR. The data show under 400,000 distinct CDR3 sequences, less than 15% seen once.

The receptor's source is a woman aged 18-35 years with Graves' hyperthyroidism. The sample taken for sequencing was blood. The chain uses TRBV7-6 and TRBJ1-6; maybe TRBD1 (6 bases). For the CDR3, the DNA is TGTGCCAGCAGCTTAGAGGACAGAGGAGCCCTCCACTTT. Its protein is CASSLEDRGALHF.